This TCR beta chain is drawn from a study of blood T cells in healthy people across ages. Study-level points and caveats: A conclusive naive versus antigen-experienced comparison was prevented by the unsorted PBMCs.

Points on this clonotype: Its specificity is unknown.

The authors ran a second PCR of about 7 to 11 cycles using a sample-barcoded 5' primer and a J-beta primer mix. TCRdb used MiXCR to reprocess the 5' RACE reads, holding one entry per CDR3 protein. The sample shows approximately 1,700,000 distinct CDR3 sequences, 39% of them seen only once. Trimming removed 5 bases at V and 0 bases at J, with 10 bases between. The length of the CDR3 is 13 residues. CDR1 is DFQATT, CDR2 SNEGSKA, per germline (reference sequence). Input material: blood. The chain couples TRBV20-1 to TRBJ1-1, with D hard to call. The TCR was taken from a human donor in good health. The CDR3 loop reads CSALTFLNTEAFF. CDR3 nucleotides: TGCAGTGCTTTGACATTCCTGAACACTGAAGCTTTCTTT.